A single sample gave rise to the 27 T cell receptor beta chains below, sequenced in a study of blood T cell repertoires in COVID-19. This table comes from immunoSEQ multiplex PCR, and its TCRdb copy is limited to in-frame clones, with some not included. The data show under 55,000 clones, with about 85% seen just once and roughly a third held by the top ten. The sequenced material came from peripheral blood. These receptors originate from a woman aged 80 or over with acute or convalescent COVID-19.

The rearrangement links TRBV14 to TRBJ2-5; D is uncertain. This CDR3 has 14 amino acids. V lost 4 bases to trimming and J lost 5 bases, with 14 bases between them. Germline values: CDR1 SGHDN, CDR2 FVKESK. The CDR3 here is CASSPPGSWETQYF. DNA of the CDR3: TGTGCCAGCAGCCCACCCGGTTCTTGGGAGACCCAGTACTTC.

V and J are TRBV12-3 or TRBV12-4 and TRBJ2-1, with TRBD2 matching 11 bases. The CDR3 runs 13 residues. V trimming: 2 bases; J trimming: 10 bases; junction bases outside the gene matches: 1. CDR3 loop: CASSLLAGGEQFF. Written as DNA, the CDR3 is TGTGCCAGCAGTTTACTAGCGGGAGGAGAGCAGTTCTTC.

This sequence joins TRBV4-1 and TRBJ1-4; 11 bases are a match to TRBD1. V shed 4 bases and J 7 bases; nucleotides not matched to a gene: 2. The germline V gene has CDR1 MGHRA and CDR2 YSYEKL. This CDR3 is 14 amino acids long. CDR3 region: CASSPGQGGEKLFF. CDR3 bases: TGCGCCAGCAGCCCGGGACAGGGGGGTGAAAAACTGTTTTTT.

The chain carries TRBV27 and TRBJ2-1; 7 bases line up with TRBD1. V gave up 5 bases and J gave up 1 base; unmatched junction bases: 5. Germline lookup yields CDR1 MNHEY and CDR2 SMNVEV (reference sequence). The CDR3 runs to 15 residues. The CDR3 coding sequence is TGTGCCAGCAGTGTGGGACAGCGATCCTACAATGAGCAGTTCTTC. Its protein product is CASSVGQRSYNEQFF.

The V gene is TRBV10-1, the J gene TRBJ2-2; 9 bases agree with TRBD1. CDR3 size: 16 residues. J was trimmed by 7 bases and V by 0 bases; bases with no gene match: 6. Per the germline V gene, CDR1 is WNHNN and CDR2 is SYGVQD (reference sequence). The CDR3 loop reads CASSESGTGYHGELFF. The CDR3 region has the DNA TGCGCCAGCAGTGAGTCGGGGACAGGGTATCACGGGGAGCTGTTTTTT.

This chain links TRBV3-1 (or the pseudogene TRBV3-2) with TRBJ2-1; 13 positions agree with TRBD2. CDR3 size: 15 residues. Trimming removed 1 base from V and 7 bases from J; junction bases left unmatched: 1. Germline CDR1 reads LGHDT; CDR2 reads YNNKEL (reference sequence). As DNA, the CDR3 is TGTGCCAGCAGCCAAGGACTAGCGGGAGGTAATGAGCAGTTCTTC. Encoded protein: CASSQGLAGGNEQFF.

This chain uses TRBV3-1 (or the pseudogene TRBV3-2) with TRBJ2-7, with a possible D match to TRBD1 (5 bases). This CDR3 is built from 14 residues. V shed 1 base and J shed 2 bases, with 9 bases lying between them. Looked up from germline, CDR1 is LGHDT and CDR2 is YNNKEL (reference sequence). CDR3: CASSQAGRAYEQYF. The CDR3 DNA is TGTGCCAGCAGCCAAGCCGGCAGGGCCTACGAGCAGTACTTC.

This sequence joins TRBV11-2 and TRBJ2-3; 9 positions match TRBD2. The germline V gene encodes CDR1 SGHAT and CDR2 FQNNGV. The V gene end was trimmed by 4 bases and the J gene end by 4 bases; junction bases not matched to a gene: 9. The CDR3 is 16 residues long. The CDR3 DNA sequence: TGTGCCAGCAGCTCGGTGGGTAGCGGGAGTGCAGATACGCAGTATTTT. Translation gives CASSSVGSGSADTQYF.

The chain employs TRBV2 and TRBJ1-1; D is ambiguous. The germline V and J ends were trimmed by 6 bases and 3 bases, with 11 bases remaining between them. The CDR3 has 13 amino acids. Germline V lookup: CDR1 SNHLY, CDR2 FYNNEI. The CDR3 reads CASRRESYTEAFF. The CDR3 region has the DNA TGTGCCAGCAGACGGGAGTCTTACACTGAAGCTTTCTTT.

The genes are TRBV4-1 and TRBJ2-1; 7 bases line up with TRBD2. Germline V gene data show CDR1 as MGHRA and CDR2 as YSYEKL. The CDR3 totals 19 residues. V shed 1 base and J 6 bases; nucleotides not matched to a gene: 18. The CDR3 loop reads CASSQVAEAGRARGNEQFF. CDR3 bases: TGCGCCAGCAGCCAAGTTGCGGAAGCGGGGAGGGCCCGGGGCAATGAGCAGTTCTTC.

The chain is built from TRBV3-1 (or the pseudogene TRBV3-2) and TRBJ2-3; D may be TRBD1 (6 bases). CDR1 LGHDT and CDR2 YNNKEL come from the germline V gene (reference sequence). CDR3 length: 16 residues. Trimming cost V 4 bases and J 5 bases, with 19 bases left between them. The CDR3 loop is CASSLQLTGRIDTQYF. CDR3 DNA: TGTGCCAGCAGCCTCCAACTAACAGGGAGAATAGATACGCAGTATTTT.

The chain combines TRBV15 with TRBJ2-7, with D perhaps TRBD1 (5 bases). V was trimmed by 1 base and J by 4 bases, leaving 14 bases between them. Germline lookup yields CDR1 LNHNV and CDR2 YYDKDF (reference sequence). The CDR3 extends over 15 amino acids. The CDR3 is CATSRASGREYEQYF. The DNA for the CDR3 is TGTGCCACCAGCAGAGCTTCGGGCAGGGAATACGAGCAGTACTTC.

The rearrangement links TRBV27 to TRBJ1-6; 7 bases are shared with TRBD1. J was trimmed by 5 bases and V by 9 bases; bases with no gene match: 4. The CDR3 is 13 amino acids. The germline V gene has CDR1 MNHEY and CDR2 SMNVEV (reference sequence). This chain's CDR3 is CASRDSHNSPLHF. Written as DNA, the CDR3 is TGTGCCAGTCGGGACAGCCATAATTCACCCCTCCACTTT.

The chain is built from TRBV10-1 and TRBJ2-7; TRBD1 matches at 7 bases. CDR3 length: 13 residues. V trimming: 5 bases; J trimming: 6 bases; junction bases outside the gene matches: 7. CDR1 and CDR2 from the germline V gene are WNHNN and SYGVQD (reference sequence). CDR3 amino acids: CASSQDRIGEQYF. DNA for the CDR3: TGCGCCAGCAGTCAGGACAGGATAGGCGAGCAGTACTTC.

V usage is TRBV5-1 and J usage is TRBJ2-3; tentative D call: TRBD2 (5 bases). V lost 0 bases and J lost 3, with 20 bases in between. CDR1 is SGHRS and CDR2 is YFSETQ in the germline V gene. This CDR3 has 18 amino acids. CDR3 DNA sequence: TGCGCCAGCAGCTTGGGAAAGCGGTCTCCTCGAGCAACAGATACGCAGTATTTT. Translated, it gives CASSLGKRSPRATDTQYF.

The chain recombines TRBV7-2 with TRBJ1-5, with D perhaps TRBD1 (5 bases). The V gene's germline CDR1 is SGHTA and CDR2 FQGNSA. Deletions cut 2 bases from V and 3 bases from J, with 8 bases between. The CDR3 covers 14 residues. The CDR3 reads CASSLQGPNQPQHF. Here the CDR3 DNA reads TGTGCCAGCAGCTTACAGGGTCCCAATCAGCCCCAGCATTTT.

The gene calls are TRBV10-3 and TRBJ2-5; TRBD2 matches 9 bases. CDR3 length: 14 amino acids. CDR1 and CDR2 (germline): ENHRY, SYGVKD. V lost 5 bases to trimming and J lost 3 bases; unmatched junction nucleotides: 4. The CDR3 nucleotides are TGTGCCATCAGTAACTCTAGCGGGAAAGAGACCCAGTACTTC. Translated, it gives CAISNSSGKETQYF.

J is TRBJ2-1 and V is TRBV6-5; a weak D match, TRBD2 (5 bases). Trimming cost V 8 bases and J 5 bases, with 10 bases left between them. Germline CDR1 is MNHEY and CDR2 is SVGAGI. The CDR3 sequence is 12 residues long. In DNA, the CDR3 is TGTGCCAGCGGACGGCGGGACAATGAGCAGTTCTTC. Protein: CASGRRDNEQFF.

The V and J genes are TRBV6-5 and TRBJ2-1, with TRBD2 matching over 13 bases. The CDR3 is made up of 15 amino acids. Germline CDR1 and CDR2: MNHEY and SVGAGI. J lost 7 bases, V lost 6 bases, and 6 bases had no gene match. The CDR3 loop reads CASRATSGGMNEQFF. The CDR3 DNA follows: TGTGCCAGCAGGGCGACTAGCGGGGGGATGAATGAGCAGTTCTTC.

The rearrangement uses TRBV5-1 and TRBJ2-7; 10 bases are shared with TRBD1. CDR3 length: 17 residues. Germline CDR1 reads SGHRS; CDR2 reads YFSETQ. The J segment lost 5 bases and the V segment lost 0 bases, leaving 11 bases of the junction unmatched. CDR3 in amino acids: CASSLGYSGQGNHEQYF. The CDR3 DNA follows: TGCGCCAGCAGCTTGGGGTATTCGGGACAGGGGAACCACGAGCAGTACTTC.

This clone showed up just a few times. The chain has TRBV19 and TRBJ2-2; TRBD1 might be the D (6 bases). Trimming shortened V by 8 bases and J by 4 bases, and 14 bases separated the two germline ends. CDR3 length: 14 amino acids. Germline V CDR1 and CDR2: LNHDA, SQIVND (reference sequence). The CDR3 bases are TGTGCCAGTGTCCCAGGGGCTGGCACCGGGGAGCTGTTTTTT. This codes for CASVPGAGTGELFF.

This chain joins TRBV5-4 and TRBJ1-1, with TRBD1 matching 9 bases. CDR3 length: 15 residues. With 1 base clipped from V and 4 bases from J, the junction kept 5 bases outside the gene matches. In germline, CDR1 is SGHNT, CDR2 YYREEE (reference sequence). The CDR3 bases are TGTGCCAGCAGCTTGAAAACAGGGGGCGGCACTGAAGCTTTCTTT. Its translation: CASSLKTGGGTEAFF. The whole variable domain, remainder taken from reference TRBV5-4 and TRBJ1-1, is ETGVTQSPTHLIKTRGQQVTLRCSSQSGHNTVSWYQQALGQGPQFIFQYYREEENGRGNFPPRFSGLQFPNYSSELNVNALELDDSALYLCASSLKTGGGTEAFFGQGTRLTVV.

This clone was picked up one time. The chain couples TRBV3-1 (or the pseudogene TRBV3-2) to TRBJ2-5, with 10 bases lining up with TRBD1. This CDR3 spans 16 amino acids. Germline V gene data show CDR1 as LGHDT and CDR2 as YNNKEL (reference sequence). Trimming cost V 4 bases and J 1 base; bases outside gene matches: 6. This CDR3 reads CASSPFGTGAQETQYF. Written as DNA, the CDR3 is TGTGCCAGCAGCCCGTTCGGGACAGGGGCCCAAGAGACCCAGTACTTC.

In its sample, this clone was seen once. This chain connects TRBV21-1 to TRBJ1-4. TRBV21-1 is annotated as a pseudogene. The CDR3 is made up of 12 amino acids. The CDR3 reads CASSKGGEKLFF. The DNA for the CDR3 is TGTGCCAGCAGCAAGGGGGGTGAAAAACTGTTTTTT.

The chain has TRBV30 and TRBJ2-2; the match to TRBD1 covers 8 bases. The germline CDR1 and CDR2 sequences are GTSNPN and SVGIG (reference sequence). The CDR3 consists of 15 residues. V dropped 0 bases and J dropped 1; count of bases not matched to a gene: 1. This chain's CDR3 is CAWSVGQGNTGELFF. CDR3 coding DNA: TGTGCCTGGAGTGTTGGACAGGGGAACACCGGGGAGCTGTTTTTT.

The V and J genes are TRBV7-2 and TRBJ2-1; TRBD2 agrees at 11 bases. CDR3 length equals 16 residues. The junction had 6 bases not matched to a gene; V was cut back by 3 bases and J by 5 bases. CDR1 and CDR2 (germline): SGHTA, FQGNSA. The CDR3 region has the DNA TGTGCCAGCAGCTTGATGGGACTAGCGGAAAACAATGAGCAGTTCTTC. The encoded protein is CASSLMGLAENNEQFF.

V and J are TRBV19 and TRBJ1-5; possibly TRBD1 for D (5 bases). Germline-derived CDR1 and CDR2 are LNHDA and SQIVND (reference sequence). Trimming took off 7 bases at V and 3 bases at J, with 19 bases between the two ends. This CDR3 has 16 residues. The CDR3 DNA sequence: TGTGCCAGTACTCTTATGGGAGGGGCCTTCAATCAGCCCCAGCATTTT. As protein: CASTLMGGAFNQPQHF. Together with reference TRBV19 and TRBJ1-5, the CDR3 gives the full variable domain: DGGITQSPKYLFRKEGQNVTLSCEQNLNHDAMYWYRQDPGQGLRLIYYSQIVNDFQKGDIAEGYSVSREKKESFPLTVTSAQKNPTAFYLCASTLMGGAFNQPQHFGDGTRLSIL.